This T cell receptor beta chain was sequenced for a study of T cell responses to AZD1222 COVID-19 vaccine (dated by TCRdb to about 2021). A note on the overall study: TCR sequencing covered 230 or so trial participants: 200 to 220 given two doses of AZD1222 and 26 given two doses of MenACWY control vaccine. Enrollment into the trials was organized by age into subgroups of 18-55, 56-69 and 70-plus years, and those subgroups contained around 150, 28 and 57 TCR-sequenced participants, respectively. What the research found in general, with its limitations: No day 14 peak-response samples were available, so repertoires were characterized only after the peak T cell response. The 56-69-year group was small, and its depth increase did not reach significance, likely because of low power. CD4 TCRs associated with the vaccine covered the entire spike protein, and the dominant responses were in regions 160-218 and 743-854. Spike-specific TCR breadth and depth rose significantly after two AZD1222 doses compared with day 0 and with MenACWY recipients. Participants were mostly white British and included more females than males, and it was suggested by the authors that clonal diversity may have been underestimated. Reportedly, close to half of the unique spike-specific TCRs recognized epitopes lying outside the regions that are mutated in the B.1.351 and B.1.1.7 variants. Conclusions about previously exposed vaccinees were limited because only a handful of AZD1222 recipients were SARS-CoV-2 seropositive at baseline.

The CDR3 regions of human TCRbeta chains were subjected to immunosequencing. From the authors' description of their analysis: TCRs in the repertoires were compared against a reference library of SARS-CoV-2-specific TCRs that had been generated with the MIRA antigen-specificity platform. Breadth meant the fraction of unique TCRs that were SARS-CoV-2-associated, whereas depth meant the fraction of total T cells that were SARS-CoV-2-associated. Using the MIRA data, every spike-specific TCR was mapped to the spike region that the TCR reacted to and assigned to either a CD4 or a CD8 class. Log10-transformed breadth and depth values were compared by one-way ANOVA with Sidak's multiple comparisons tests. Here the immuneACCESS table is served through TCRdb, limited to in-frame sequences with V and J called. Missing clones are a known gap in these copies; in checked studies unresolved V genes cover under half, and the rest lacks a known reason. For V, J and clone size, that table is used; D and trimming come from the DNA. This sample is represented by approximately 100,000 clones; about 89% of them were singletons. Of the sample, roughly 4.9% is held by the ten largest clones.

In regard to this clone: Its specific antigen is unknown. Base qualities are missing; no much larger clone stands one base away.

CDR1 and CDR2 are read off the germline V gene (reference sequence) as LNHDA and SQIVND. At the junction V is shortened by 2 bases and J by 5 bases; bases outside the gene matches: 4. The CDR3 goes from the cysteine to the phenylalanine over 15 residues. Only CDR3 DNA is held: 45 bases, read in frame from base 1. In light of the paper, this sample's time point label describes: about 28 days (+/-7) after the second vaccine dose. AZD1222 recipients given second doses at about 4 weeks or at about 12 weeks were pooled, since spike-specific TCR depth and breadth were not found to differ between the two schedules. Vaccinee samples came from UK trials COV001 and COV002, including a single-blind randomized controlled phase 2/3 trial of AZD1222 (ChAdOx1 nCoV-19) in healthy adults. For TCRbeta chain sequencing, PBMC samples were collected from trial participants at day 0 and at day 28 after the second dose.

This clonotype was sampled from an adult who received the AZD1222 COVID-19 vaccine. The sample consisted of peripheral blood, taken 28 days after the second AZD1222 dose. This chain joins TRBV19 to TRBJ1-4; TRBD1 matches 8 bases in the middle. The sequenced DNA is TGTGCCAGTAGTATACAGGGGGCTATGAATGAAAAACTGTTTTTT. Translated, it gives CASSIQGAMNEKLFF.